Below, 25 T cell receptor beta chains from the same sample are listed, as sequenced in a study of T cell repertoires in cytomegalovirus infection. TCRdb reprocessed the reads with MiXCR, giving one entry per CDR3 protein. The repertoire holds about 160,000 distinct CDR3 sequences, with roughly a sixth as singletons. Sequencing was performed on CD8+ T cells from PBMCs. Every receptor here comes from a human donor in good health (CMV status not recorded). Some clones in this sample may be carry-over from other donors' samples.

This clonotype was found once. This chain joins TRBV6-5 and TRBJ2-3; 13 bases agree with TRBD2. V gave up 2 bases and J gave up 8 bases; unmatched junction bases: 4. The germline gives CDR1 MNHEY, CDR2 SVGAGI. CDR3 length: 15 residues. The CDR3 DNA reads TGTGCCAGCAGTTACACTAGCGGGGGGGCCGGTACGCAGTATTTT. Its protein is CASSYTSGGAGTQYF.

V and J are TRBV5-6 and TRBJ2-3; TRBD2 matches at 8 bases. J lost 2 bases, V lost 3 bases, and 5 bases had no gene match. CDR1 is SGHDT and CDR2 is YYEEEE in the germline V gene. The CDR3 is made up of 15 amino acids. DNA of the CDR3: TGTGCCAGCAGCTCCTGGACTAGCTACACAGATACGCAGTATTTT. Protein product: CASSSWTSYTDTQYF.

This CDR3 reads CASSLTSGTYEQYF. The CDR3 bases are TGTGCCAGCAGCTTAACCAGCGGAACCTACGAGCAGTACTTC. This rearrangement joins TRBV7-8 to TRBJ2-7; the D gene is possibly TRBD2 (5 bases). From germline, CDR1 is SGHVS and CDR2 FQNEAQ. The germline V and J ends were trimmed by 2 bases and 2 bases, with 10 bases remaining between them. The CDR3 sequence is 14 residues long.

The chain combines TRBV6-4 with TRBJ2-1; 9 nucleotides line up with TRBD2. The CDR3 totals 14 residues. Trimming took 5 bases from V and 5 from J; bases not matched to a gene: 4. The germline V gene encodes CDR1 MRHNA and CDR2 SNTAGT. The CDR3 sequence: CASSRTSEDNEQFF. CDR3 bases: TGTGCCAGCAGTAGGACTAGCGAGGACAATGAGCAGTTCTTC.

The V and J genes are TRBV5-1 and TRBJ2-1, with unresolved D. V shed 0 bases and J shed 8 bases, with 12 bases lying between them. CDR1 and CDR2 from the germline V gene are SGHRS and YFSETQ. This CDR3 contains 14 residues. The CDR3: CASSLELSGDEQFF. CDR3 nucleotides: TGCGCCAGCAGCTTGGAACTCTCTGGGGATGAGCAGTTCTTC.

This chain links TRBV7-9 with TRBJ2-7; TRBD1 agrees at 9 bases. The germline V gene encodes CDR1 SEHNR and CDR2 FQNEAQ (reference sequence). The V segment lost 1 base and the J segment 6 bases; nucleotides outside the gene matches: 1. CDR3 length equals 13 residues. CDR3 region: CASSLGTGAEQYF. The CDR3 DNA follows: TGTGCCAGCAGCTTAGGGACAGGGGCCGAGCAGTACTTC.

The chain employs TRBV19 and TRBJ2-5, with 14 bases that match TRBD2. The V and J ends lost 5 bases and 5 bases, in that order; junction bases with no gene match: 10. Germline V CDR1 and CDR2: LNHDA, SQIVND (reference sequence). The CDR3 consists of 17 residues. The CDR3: CASSDRLAGGPGETQYF. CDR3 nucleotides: TGTGCCAGTAGTGATCGACTAGCGGGAGGGCCGGGGGAGACCCAGTACTTC.

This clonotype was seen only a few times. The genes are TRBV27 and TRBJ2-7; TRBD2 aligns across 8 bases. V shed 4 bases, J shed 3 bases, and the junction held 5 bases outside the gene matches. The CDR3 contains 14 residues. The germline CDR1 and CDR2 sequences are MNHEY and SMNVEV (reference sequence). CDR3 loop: CASSYRTSFYEQYF. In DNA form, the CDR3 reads TGTGCCAGCAGTTACCGGACTAGCTTCTACGAGCAGTACTTC.

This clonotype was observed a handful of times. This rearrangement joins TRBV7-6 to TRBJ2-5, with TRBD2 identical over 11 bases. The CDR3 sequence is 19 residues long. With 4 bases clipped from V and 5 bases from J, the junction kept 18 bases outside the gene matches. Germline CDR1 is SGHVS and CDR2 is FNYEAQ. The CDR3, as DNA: TGTGCCAGCAGCTCCCCCCAGGGACTAGCGGTCCCCGGCGGGGAGACCCAGTACTTC. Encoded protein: CASSSPQGLAVPGGETQYF. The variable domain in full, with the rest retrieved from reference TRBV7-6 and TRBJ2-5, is GAGVSQSPRYKVTKRGQDVALRCDPISGHVSLYWYRQALGQGPEFLTYFNYEAQQDKSGLPNDRFSAERPEGSISTLTIQRTEQRDSAMYRCASSSPQGLAVPGGETQYFGPGTRLLVL.

For the CDR3, the DNA is TGTGCCAGCAGCCCGCCGGGTTGGGAAAAACTGTTTTTT. Its translation: CASSPPGWEKLFF. The V gene is TRBV6-2 or TRBV6-3, the J gene TRBJ1-4; no clear D gene. The CDR3 is 13 amino acids. The V end lost 6 bases, the J end lost 8 bases, and 13 bases lay between the germline ends. Germline CDR1 MNHEY, CDR2 SVGEGT.

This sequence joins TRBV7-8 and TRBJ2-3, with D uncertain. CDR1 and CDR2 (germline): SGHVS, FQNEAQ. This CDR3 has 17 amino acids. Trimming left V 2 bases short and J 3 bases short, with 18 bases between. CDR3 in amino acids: CASSLRSSQSSTDTQYF. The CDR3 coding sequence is TGTGCCAGCAGCTTAAGGTCTTCCCAAAGCTCTACAGATACGCAGTATTTT.

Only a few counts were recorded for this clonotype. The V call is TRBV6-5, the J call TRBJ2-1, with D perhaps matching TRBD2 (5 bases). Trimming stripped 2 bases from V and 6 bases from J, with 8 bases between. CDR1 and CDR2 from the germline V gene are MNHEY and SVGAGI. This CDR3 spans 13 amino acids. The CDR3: CASSYASPNEQFF. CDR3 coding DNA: TGTGCCAGCAGTTACGCTAGCCCCAATGAGCAGTTCTTC.

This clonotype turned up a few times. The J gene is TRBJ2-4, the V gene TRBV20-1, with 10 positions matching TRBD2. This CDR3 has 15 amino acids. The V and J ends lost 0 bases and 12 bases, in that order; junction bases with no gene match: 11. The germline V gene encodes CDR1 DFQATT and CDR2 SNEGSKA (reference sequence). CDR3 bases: TGCAGTGCTAGAGATCGGTGGCTAGCGGGAGCTCATCAGTACTTC. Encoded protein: CSARDRWLAGAHQYF.

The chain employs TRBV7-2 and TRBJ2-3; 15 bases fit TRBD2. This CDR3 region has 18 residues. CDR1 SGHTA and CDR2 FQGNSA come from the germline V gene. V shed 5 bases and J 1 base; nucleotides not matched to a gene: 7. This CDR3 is CASSQRTSGGAGTDTQYF. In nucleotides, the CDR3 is TGTGCCAGCAGCCAACGGACTAGCGGGGGGGCGGGCACAGATACGCAGTATTTT.

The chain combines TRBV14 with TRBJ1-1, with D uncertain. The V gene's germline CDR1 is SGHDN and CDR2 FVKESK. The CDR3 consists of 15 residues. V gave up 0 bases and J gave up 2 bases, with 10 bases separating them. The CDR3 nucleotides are TGTGCCAGCAGCCAAGATCGAGGGCGAAACACTGAAGCTTTCTTT. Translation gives CASSQDRGRNTEAFF.

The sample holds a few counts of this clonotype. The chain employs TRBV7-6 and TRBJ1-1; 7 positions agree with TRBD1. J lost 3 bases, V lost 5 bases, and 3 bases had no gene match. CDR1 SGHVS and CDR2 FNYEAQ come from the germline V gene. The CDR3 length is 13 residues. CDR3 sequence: CASSAGQHTEAFF. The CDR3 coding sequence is TGTGCCAGCAGCGCGGGACAGCACACTGAAGCTTTCTTT.

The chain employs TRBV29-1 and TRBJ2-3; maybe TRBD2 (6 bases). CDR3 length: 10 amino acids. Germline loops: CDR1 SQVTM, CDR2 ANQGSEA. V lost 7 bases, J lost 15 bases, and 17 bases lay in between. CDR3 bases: TGCAGCGCTCAGGCGCGGGAAGATTATTTT. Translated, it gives CSAQAREDYF.

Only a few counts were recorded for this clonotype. The CDR3 region has the DNA TGTGCCAGCAGCCAGACTAGCGGTTCCTACAATGAGCAGTTCTTC. It yields the protein CASSQTSGSYNEQFF. The chain carries TRBV7-9 and TRBJ2-1; 9 nucleotides line up with TRBD2. The V gene end was trimmed by 5 bases and the J gene end by 1 base; junction bases not matched to a gene: 3. CDR1 is SEHNR, CDR2 FQNEAQ, per germline (reference sequence). The CDR3 totals 15 residues.

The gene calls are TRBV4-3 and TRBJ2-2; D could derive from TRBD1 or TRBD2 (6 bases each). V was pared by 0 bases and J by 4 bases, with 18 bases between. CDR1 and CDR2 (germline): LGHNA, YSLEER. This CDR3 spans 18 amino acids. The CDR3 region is CASSQEPGWGAITGELFF. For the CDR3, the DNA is TGCGCCAGCAGCCAAGAGCCCGGCTGGGGGGCGATCACCGGGGAGCTGTTTTTT.

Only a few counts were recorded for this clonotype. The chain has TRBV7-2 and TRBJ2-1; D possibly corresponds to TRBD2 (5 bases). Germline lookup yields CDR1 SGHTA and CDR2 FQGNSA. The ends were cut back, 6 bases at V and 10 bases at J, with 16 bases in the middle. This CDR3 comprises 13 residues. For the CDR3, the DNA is TGTGCCAGCAGTTACGACTACGCGCCGGAGCAGTTCTTC. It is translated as CASSYDYAPEQFF.

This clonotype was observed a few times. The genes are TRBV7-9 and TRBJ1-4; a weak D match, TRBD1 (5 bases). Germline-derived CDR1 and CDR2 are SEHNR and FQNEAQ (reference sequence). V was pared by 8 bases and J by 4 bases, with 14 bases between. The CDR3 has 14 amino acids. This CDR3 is CASRGRDVNEKLFF. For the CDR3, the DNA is TGTGCCAGCCGTGGCCGGGACGTTAATGAAAAACTGTTTTTT.

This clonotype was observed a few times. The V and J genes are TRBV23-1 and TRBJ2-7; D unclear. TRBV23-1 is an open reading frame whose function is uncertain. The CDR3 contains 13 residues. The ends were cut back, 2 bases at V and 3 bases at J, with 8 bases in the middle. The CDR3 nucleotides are TGCGCCAGCAGTCAAGTTTTAAGCTACGAGCAGTACTTC. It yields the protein CASSQVLSYEQYF.

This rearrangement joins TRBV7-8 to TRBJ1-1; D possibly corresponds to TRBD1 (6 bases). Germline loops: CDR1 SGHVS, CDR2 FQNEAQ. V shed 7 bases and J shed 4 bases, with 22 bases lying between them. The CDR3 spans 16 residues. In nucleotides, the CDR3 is TGTGCCAGCACCCTACCGCGGGGGGGCAGGGGCACTGAAGCTTTCTTT. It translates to CASTLPRGGRGTEAFF.

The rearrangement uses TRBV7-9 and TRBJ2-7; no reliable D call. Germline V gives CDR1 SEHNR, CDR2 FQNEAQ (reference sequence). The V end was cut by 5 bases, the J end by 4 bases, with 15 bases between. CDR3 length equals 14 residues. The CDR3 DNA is TGTGCCAGCAGCGCGTTGGCAGCGACTTACGAGCAGTACTTC. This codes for CASSALAATYEQYF.

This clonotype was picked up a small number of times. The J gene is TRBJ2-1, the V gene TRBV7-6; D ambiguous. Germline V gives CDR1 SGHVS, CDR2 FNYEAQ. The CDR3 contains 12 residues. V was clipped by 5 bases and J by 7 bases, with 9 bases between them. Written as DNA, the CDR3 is TGTGCCAGCAGCCCCGGGCTTAATGAGCAGTTCTTC. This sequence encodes CASSPGLNEQFF.